The clone carrying this T cell receptor beta chain was found a few times. The antigen is unknown. CDR1 is KGHSH, CDR2 LQKENI, per germline. This CDR3 contains 12 residues. Trimming removed 3 bases from V and 3 bases from J, with 5 bases in between. The data derive from a study of vaccination effects on CD4 cells after COVID-19. Study outcomes and limitations: Among infection- and vaccine-induced clones, marked clonal contraction occurred late after vaccination. Few convalescent patients and no early post-infection timepoints were included in the study.

The data were produced by immunoSEQ multiplex PCR, yet TCRdb's version contains in-frame clones alone and is incomplete. Here the sample spans 30,000 to 45,000 clones, approximately 84% being singletons. Sequencing followed a ViraFEST assay step that expanded antigen-specific CD4+ T cells with viral peptide pools. The authors isolated CD4+ T cells after more than eight days of culture. Each participant was given two doses of one vaccine (BNT162b2 or mRNA-1273). Testing of the vaccine recipients showed negative nucleocapsid antibodies and no prior SARS-CoV-2 infection. The TCR sequence derives from a human donor who received a COVID-19 vaccine. Some clones in this sample may be carry-over from other donors' samples. This sequence joins TRBV18 and TRBJ2-5, with unresolved D. Sample: CD4+ T cells from PBMCs cultured with HCoV-NL63 spike peptides, taken after COVID-19 vaccination. The CDR3 loop is CASSPAKETQYF. CDR3 nucleotide sequence: TGTGCCAGCTCACCGGCGAAAGAGACCCAGTACTTC.